The clone carrying this TCR beta chain was seen many times. What it binds is unknown. The whole isolated RNA underwent reverse transcription, so sequencing captured expressed TCRB transcripts. Only in-frame clones appear in the TCRdb table, and some are missing; sequencing was by immunoSEQ multiplex PCR. The sample lists about 340,000 clones; 8% were seen once. The sample belongs to a study of beta chain features in type 1 diabetes. Study-wide results and limits: Using cDNA template may skew counts toward highly expressing activated cells. Naive, central memory and Treg TCRB repertoires appeared more alike in patients than in healthy donors.

Germline V gives CDR1 SGHTA, CDR2 FQGNSA. The V gene end was trimmed by 3 bases and the J gene end by 12 bases; junction bases not matched to a gene: 10. The CDR3 runs to 15 residues. This clonotype was obtained from a woman in her late teens or twenties in good health. Input material: central memory CD4+ T cells from blood. The V and J genes are TRBV7-2 and TRBJ2-1; 11 positions match TRBD2. Written as DNA, the CDR3 is TGTGCCAGCAGCTTCGGACTAGCGGGTTCGGTAGGGCAGTTCTTC. Protein product: CASSFGLAGSVGQFF.